Shown below are 29 T cell receptor beta chains from a single sample sequenced in a study of blood T cell repertoires in COVID-19. Sequencing was performed with immunoSEQ multiplex PCR; in TCRdb, only in-frame clones are kept and a portion is missing. The sample yields around 40,000 clones, 89% seen once. The source material was peripheral blood. Source of these receptors: a man aged 45 to 65 with active COVID-19.

The genes are TRBV7-2 and TRBJ1-2; perhaps TRBD1 as D (5 bases). The germline gives CDR1 SGHTA, CDR2 FQGNSA. V lost 5 bases to trimming and J lost 7 bases, with 20 bases between them. CDR3 length equals 15 residues. The CDR3 loop is CASSIQVGVPGGYTF. CDR3 coding DNA: TGTGCCAGCAGCATACAGGTGGGCGTACCGGGTGGCTACACCTTC.

This chain uses TRBV3-1 (or the pseudogene TRBV3-2) with TRBJ2-7; possible D gene TRBD1, 6 bases. Looked up from germline, CDR1 is LGHDT and CDR2 is YNNKEL (reference sequence). This CDR3 has 16 residues. The V gene lost 0 bases and the J gene lost 2 bases, with 14 bases spanning the gap. The CDR3 loop is CASSQDRGHTPYEQYF. The CDR3, as DNA: TGTGCCAGCAGCCAAGATAGGGGACACACTCCCTACGAGCAGTACTTC.

This clone was seen once. The genes are TRBV27 and TRBJ2-7, with D unclear. This CDR3 spans 12 amino acids. The germline gives CDR1 MNHEY, CDR2 SMNVEV (reference sequence). Trimming removed 4 bases at V and 7 bases at J, with 11 bases between. CDR3 loop: CASSSPVQEQYF. The CDR3 DNA follows: TGTGCCAGCAGTTCCCCAGTTCAAGAGCAGTACTTC.

The genes are TRBV4-2 and TRBJ1-2, with unresolved D. This CDR3 comprises 13 residues. Germline CDR1 and CDR2: LGHNA and YNFKEQ. The V and J ends lost 1 base and 4 bases respectively, with 7 bases between them. Written as DNA, the CDR3 is TGTGCCAGCAGCCAAGTGGCCAGCTATGGCTACACCTTC. It specifies CASSQVASYGYTF.

The V and J genes are TRBV19 and TRBJ2-1; TRBD1 agrees at 8 bases. The trim removed 3 bases at V and 6 bases at J, leaving 16 bases unmatched. The CDR3 is 18 residues long. Per germline, CDR1 LNHDA and CDR2 SQIVND (reference sequence). The CDR3 loop reads CASSIDPSPGGYFNEQFF. In nucleotides, the CDR3 is TGTGCCAGTAGTATCGACCCATCCCCAGGGGGCTATTTCAATGAGCAGTTCTTC.

This chain's CDR3 is CASSPTASPAEAFF. CDR3 DNA: TGTGCCAGCTCACCGACAGCATCACCCGCCGAAGCTTTCTTT. The chain employs TRBV18 and TRBJ1-1, with a possible D match to TRBD1 (5 bases). V lost 3 bases to trimming and J lost 8 bases, with 16 bases between them. Germline CDR1 KGHSH, CDR2 LQKENI. The CDR3 totals 14 residues.

The V and J genes are TRBV5-5 and TRBJ2-3, with 7 bases lining up with TRBD2. CDR1 SGHKS and CDR2 YYEKEE come from the germline V gene (reference sequence). The CDR3 length is 14 residues. Losses at the gene ends were 6 bases for V and 5 bases for J; bases not matched to a gene: 9. CDR3 bases: TGTGCCAGCAAGGAGGGAGGGCCAGTAGATACGCAGTATTTT. Protein product: CASKEGGPVDTQYF.

The rearrangement joins TRBV6-2 or TRBV6-3 to TRBJ1-5; TRBD1 aligns across 7 bases. Per germline, CDR1 MNHEY and CDR2 SVGEGT. The CDR3 length is 15 residues. V lost 6 bases to trimming and J lost 4 bases; unmatched junction nucleotides: 9. CDR3 DNA sequence: TGTGCCAGCAGCCTCCGGGACAGCAATAATCAGCCCCAGCATTTT. Translated, it gives CASSLRDSNNQPQHF.

The chain has TRBV27 and TRBJ2-7; possibly TRBD2 for D (5 bases). This CDR3 region has 14 residues. Germline V gives CDR1 MNHEY, CDR2 SMNVEV (reference sequence). Trimming stripped 6 bases from V and 6 bases from J, with 18 bases between. The CDR3 DNA reads as TGTGCCAGCAGCAGAGGGCTCACCCCCGCCGAGCAGTACTTC. Encoded protein: CASSRGLTPAEQYF.

V gene TRBV10-3 combines with J gene TRBJ2-2; TRBD2 matches 11 bases. CDR1 is ENHRY and CDR2 is SYGVKD in the germline V gene. The CDR3 extends over 17 amino acids. Trimming at V came to 0 bases and at J to 1 base, leaving 1 base not matched to a gene. In DNA form, the CDR3 reads TGTGCCATCAGTGAGTCTAGCGGGAGGGTGAACACCGGGGAGCTGTTTTTT. This encodes CAISESSGRVNTGELFF.

Note on this clone: A junction end diverges from the germline sequence, so it may reflect a read error. This chain uses TRBV5-6 with TRBJ2-5; 7 bases align to TRBD2. CDR1 and CDR2 from the germline V gene are SGHDT and YYEEEE. This CDR3 contains 15 residues. CDR3 bases: TGTGCCCGCAGCTTGGGGGGAGGGAGCCCGGAGACCCAGTACTTC. It encodes CARSLGGGSPETQYF.

The chain has TRBV7-2 and TRBJ1-1; tentatively, D is TRBD1 (5 bases). Germline V gene lookup returns CDR1 SGHTA and CDR2 FQGNSA. There are 11 residues in the CDR3. Deletions cut 10 bases from V and 1 base from J, with 7 bases between. CDR3 nucleotides: TGTGCCACCGGGGGGAACACTGAAGCTTTCTTT. Its translation is CATGGNTEAFF.

The chain carries TRBV27 and TRBJ2-5; no reliable D call. CDR1 and CDR2 from the germline V gene are MNHEY and SMNVEV (reference sequence). The CDR3 is made up of 13 amino acids. Between the trimmed V and J ends, which lost 2 bases and 0 bases, there was a span of 4 bases. This chain's CDR3 is CASSLVYQETQYF. The CDR3 nucleotides read TGTGCCAGCAGTTTAGTCTACCAAGAGACCCAGTACTTC.

The chain couples TRBV7-9 to TRBJ2-7; 10 bases agree with TRBD1. With V trimmed by 5 bases and J by 3 bases, 4 bases remained unmatched. Germline values: CDR1 SEHNR, CDR2 FQNEAQ (reference sequence). The CDR3 extends over 14 amino acids. The CDR3 DNA is TGTGCCAGCAGCCTGGACAGGGGGTTCTACGAGCAGTACTTC. Protein product: CASSLDRGFYEQYF. Supplemented by reference TRBV7-9 and TRBJ2-7, the full variable domain reads DTGVSQNPRHKITKRGQNVTFRCDPISEHNRLYWYRQTLGQGPEFLTYFQNEAQLEKSRLLSDRFSAERPKGSFSTLEIQRTEQGDSAMYLCASSLDRGFYEQYFGPGTRLTVT.

V gene TRBV9 combines with J gene TRBJ2-3; 8 bases are a match to TRBD2. Unmatched junction bases numbered 16, after V lost 4 bases and J lost 6 bases. CDR3 length equals 17 residues. Germline V gives CDR1 SGDLS, CDR2 YYNGEE. CDR3 DNA sequence: TGTGCCAGCAGCCCCCCGTGGGCTAGCGGGCGCTTGGATACGCAGTATTTT. Translating gives CASSPPWASGRLDTQYF.

The V and J genes are TRBV28 and TRBJ1-5; 9 bases are a match to TRBD1. This CDR3 region has 15 residues. V was pared by 4 bases and J by 3 bases, with 4 bases of the junction left unmatched. The V gene's germline CDR1 is MDHEN and CDR2 SYDVKM. The CDR3 region is CASSSGTGNNQPQHF. Here the CDR3 DNA reads TGTGCCAGCAGTTCGGGGACAGGGAACAATCAGCCCCAGCATTTT.

The CDR3 protein is CASSPSPRDRGLNTIYF. CDR3 in DNA: TGCGCCAGCAGCCCCAGCCCCCGGGACAGGGGGCTAAACACCATATATTTT. V usage is TRBV4-1 and J usage is TRBJ1-3; TRBD1 agrees at 12 bases. V was clipped by 4 bases and J by 6 bases; unmatched bases: 10. In germline, CDR1 is MGHRA, CDR2 YSYEKL. CDR3 length: 17 amino acids.

The chain links TRBV6-6 to TRBJ1-1, with D perhaps matching TRBD1 (6 bases). CDR1 is MNHNY, CDR2 SVGAGI, per germline (reference sequence). The CDR3 loop spans 12 amino acids. V lost 6 bases and J lost 5, with 10 bases in between. The CDR3 reads CASRDSETEAFF. The CDR3 nucleotides read TGTGCCAGCAGGGACAGCGAAACTGAAGCTTTCTTT.

DNA of the CDR3: TGTGCCAGCAGTCAAACGGACAGGCACAGCTCTGGAAACACCATATATTTT. Translation: CASSQTDRHSSGNTIYF. This sequence joins TRBV6-6 and TRBJ1-3; 7 bases fit TRBD1. The junction had 10 bases not matched to a gene; V was cut back by 5 bases and J by 0 bases. The V gene's germline CDR1 is MNHNY and CDR2 SVGAGI (reference sequence). The CDR3 is made up of 17 amino acids.

In DNA, the CDR3 is TGTGCCAGCAGACAGACCCCTAGCACAGATACGCAGTATTTT. It codes for CASRQTPSTDTQYF. The V and J genes are TRBV2 and TRBJ2-3; D is unresolved. CDR3 length: 14 residues. The germline gives CDR1 SNHLY, CDR2 FYNNEI. V was clipped by 6 bases and J by 0 bases, with 10 bases between them.

This clone has a single count. The chain joins TRBV27 to TRBJ1-4; TRBD1 might be the D (6 bases). With 6 bases removed from V and 8 bases from J, the gap between germline ends came to 13 bases. This CDR3 comprises 13 residues. The germline CDR1 and CDR2 sequences are MNHEY and SMNVEV (reference sequence). The CDR3 DNA reads as TGTGCCAGCAGGCTACAGGGCGGGGAAAAACTGTTTTTT. Residues: CASRLQGGEKLFF.

The chain couples TRBV5-4 to TRBJ2-7, with 10 bases lining up with TRBD2. The CDR3 covers 15 residues. Germline CDR1 and CDR2: SGHNT and YYREEE (reference sequence). Trimming at V came to 4 bases and at J to 2 bases, leaving 6 bases not matched to a gene. DNA of the CDR3: TGTGCCAGCAGCCTGAGGACTAGCGGACCCTACGAGCAGTACTTC. Amino acid sequence: CASSLRTSGPYEQYF.

CDR3 residues: CASNTLADLYEQYF. DNA for the CDR3: TGTGCCAGCAACACCTTAGCAGACCTCTACGAGCAGTACTTC. J is TRBJ2-7 and V is TRBV5-5, with no clear D. Germline V CDR1 and CDR2: SGHKS, YYEKEE (reference sequence). The CDR3 totals 14 residues. Trimming cost V 6 bases and J 3 bases, with 16 bases left between them.

This clone has just one count. The chain combines TRBV7-2 with TRBJ1-2, with D possibly matching TRBD1 (5 bases). The germline V gene encodes CDR1 SGHTA and CDR2 FQGNSA. V was clipped by 5 bases and J by 8 bases, with 18 bases between them. The length of the CDR3 is 14 residues. Written as DNA, the CDR3 is TGTGCCAGCAGCCCACAGGCCCCTCTTATCGGCTACACCTTC. It codes for CASSPQAPLIGYTF.

The genes are TRBV28 and TRBJ2-7; D call uncertain. Trimming removed 2 bases at V and 6 bases at J, with 14 bases between. The CDR3 consists of 14 residues. Per germline, CDR1 MDHEN and CDR2 SYDVKM. CDR3 DNA: TGTGCCAGCAGTTTAATACAGCTTCATACCGAGCAGTACTTC. This sequence encodes CASSLIQLHTEQYF.

The gene calls are TRBV5-3 and TRBJ2-7, with 8 bases that match TRBD1. TRBV5-3 is classed as an ORF, of uncertain function. CDR3 size: 17 residues. After removal of 0 bases from V and 3 bases from J, the junction contained 11 bases not matched to a gene. The CDR3 is CARSLVPARTGSYEQYF. As DNA, the CDR3 is TGTGCCAGAAGCTTGGTACCCGCCAGGACAGGGAGCTACGAGCAGTACTTC.

This chain connects TRBV6-2 or TRBV6-3 to TRBJ2-3, with D perhaps matching TRBD2 (5 bases). Germline V lookup: CDR1 MNHEY, CDR2 SVGEGT. The CDR3 totals 15 residues. V shed 3 bases and J shed 1 base, with 11 bases lying between them. The CDR3, as DNA: TGTGCCAGCAGTTATGGGCCCGGGGGCACAGATACGCAGTATTTT. Amino acid sequence: CASSYGPGGTDTQYF.

This chain connects TRBV18 to TRBJ2-3; no clear D gene. The germline gives CDR1 KGHSH, CDR2 LQKENI. The CDR3 contains 14 residues. The germline V and J ends were trimmed by 2 bases and 4 bases, with 10 bases remaining between them. The chain's CDR3 is CASSPGTIADTQYF. The CDR3 DNA sequence: TGTGCCAGCTCACCAGGAACTATAGCAGATACGCAGTATTTT.

The chain joins TRBV2 to TRBJ1-6; 8 nucleotides align to TRBD1. The CDR3 has 15 residues. V shed 6 bases and J 7 bases; nucleotides not matched to a gene: 8. Per the germline V gene, CDR1 is SNHLY and CDR2 is FYNNEI. CDR3 amino acids: CASSYGTGGNSPLHF. Written as DNA, the CDR3 is TGTGCCAGCAGCTATGGGACAGGCGGGAATTCACCCCTCCACTTT.